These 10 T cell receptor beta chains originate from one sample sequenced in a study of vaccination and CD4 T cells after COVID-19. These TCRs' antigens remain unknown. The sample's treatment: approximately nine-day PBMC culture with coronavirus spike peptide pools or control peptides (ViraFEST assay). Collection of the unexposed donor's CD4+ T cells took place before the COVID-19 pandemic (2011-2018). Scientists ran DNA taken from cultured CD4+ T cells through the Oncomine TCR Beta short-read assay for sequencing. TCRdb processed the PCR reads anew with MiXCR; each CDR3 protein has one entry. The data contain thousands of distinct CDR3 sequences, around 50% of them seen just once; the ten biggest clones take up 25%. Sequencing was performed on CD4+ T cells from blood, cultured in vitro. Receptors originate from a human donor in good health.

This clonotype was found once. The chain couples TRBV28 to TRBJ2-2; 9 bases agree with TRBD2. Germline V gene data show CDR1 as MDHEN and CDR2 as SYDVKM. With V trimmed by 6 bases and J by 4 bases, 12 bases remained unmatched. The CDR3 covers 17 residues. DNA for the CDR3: TGTGCCAGCAGCCTACTCGGGACTAGCTCATCCACCGGGGAGCTGTTTTTT. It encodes CASSLLGTSSSTGELFF.

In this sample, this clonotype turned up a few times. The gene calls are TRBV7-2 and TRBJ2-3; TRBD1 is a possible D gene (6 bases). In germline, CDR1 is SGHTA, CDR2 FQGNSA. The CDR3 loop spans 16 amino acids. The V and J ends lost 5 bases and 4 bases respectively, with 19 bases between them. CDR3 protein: CASSPSQGRLPDTQYF. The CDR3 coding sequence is TGTGCCAGCAGCCCTTCCCAGGGGCGACTCCCAGATACGCAGTATTTT.

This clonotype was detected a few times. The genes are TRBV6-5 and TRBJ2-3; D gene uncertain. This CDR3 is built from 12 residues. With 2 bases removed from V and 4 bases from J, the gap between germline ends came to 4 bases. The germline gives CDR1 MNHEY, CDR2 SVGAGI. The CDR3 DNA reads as TGTGCCAGCAGTTACCTATCAGATACGCAGTATTTT. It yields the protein CASSYLSDTQYF.

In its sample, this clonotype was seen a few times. In nucleotides, the CDR3 is TGTGCCATCAGCCTATCTAGCGGGGTGGATACGCAGTATTTT. This encodes CAISLSSGVDTQYF. The gene calls are TRBV10-3 and TRBJ2-3; 9 nucleotides match TRBD2. The CDR3 runs 14 residues. The germline CDR1 and CDR2 sequences are ENHRY and SYGVKD. The trim removed 6 bases at V and 6 bases at J, leaving 7 bases unmatched.

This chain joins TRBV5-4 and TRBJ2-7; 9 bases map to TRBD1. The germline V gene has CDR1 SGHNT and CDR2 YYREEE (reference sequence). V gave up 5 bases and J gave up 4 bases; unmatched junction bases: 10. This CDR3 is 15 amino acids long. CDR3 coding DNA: TGTGCCAGCAGTTATTCCGGGACAGGGAAATACGAGCAGTACTTC. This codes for CASSYSGTGKYEQYF.

DNA of the CDR3: TGTGCCAGCAGTTACTTACACTCCGGCACTGGAAACACCATATATTTT. This gives the protein CASSYLHSGTGNTIYF. The chain links TRBV6-5 to TRBJ1-3; the D is unclear. This CDR3 is 16 amino acids long. The V end lost 1 base, the J end lost 2 bases, and 12 bases lay between the germline ends. Per germline, CDR1 MNHEY and CDR2 SVGAGI.

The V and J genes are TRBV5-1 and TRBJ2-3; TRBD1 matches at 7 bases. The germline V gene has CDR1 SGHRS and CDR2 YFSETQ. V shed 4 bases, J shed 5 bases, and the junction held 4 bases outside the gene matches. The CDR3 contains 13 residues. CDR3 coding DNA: TGCGCCAGCAGCGGACAGGTCCAAGATACGCAGTATTTT. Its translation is CASSGQVQDTQYF.

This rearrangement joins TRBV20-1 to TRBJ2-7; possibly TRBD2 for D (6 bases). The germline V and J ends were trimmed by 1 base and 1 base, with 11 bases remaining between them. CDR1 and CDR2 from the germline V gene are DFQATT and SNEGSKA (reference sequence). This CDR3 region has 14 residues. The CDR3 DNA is TGCAGTGCTAGAGGGGGTAGCGGTTCCTACGAGCAGTACTTC. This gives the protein CSARGGSGSYEQYF.

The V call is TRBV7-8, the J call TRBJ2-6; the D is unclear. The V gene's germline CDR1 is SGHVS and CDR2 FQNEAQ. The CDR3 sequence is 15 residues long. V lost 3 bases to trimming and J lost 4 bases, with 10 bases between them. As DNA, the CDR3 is TGTGCCAGCAGCTTTGGCGCGATCGGGGCCAACGTCCTGACTTTC. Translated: CASSFGAIGANVLTF.

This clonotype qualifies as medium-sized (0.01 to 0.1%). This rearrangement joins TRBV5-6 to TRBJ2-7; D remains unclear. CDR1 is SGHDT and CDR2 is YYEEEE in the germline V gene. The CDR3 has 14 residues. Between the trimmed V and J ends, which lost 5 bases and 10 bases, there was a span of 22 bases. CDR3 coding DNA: TGTGCCAGCAGGGATCAGAACCCAAGGGTGCTTCAGTACTTC. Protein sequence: CASRDQNPRVLQYF.